These 12 T cell receptor beta chains came from one sample sequenced in a study of blood T cell repertoires in COVID-19. The table came from immunoSEQ multiplex PCR; TCRdb's copy has only in-frame clones and leaves some out. Here the sample spans some 400,000 clones, 81% being singletons. Sample: peripheral blood. These receptors originate from a human donor with acute or convalescent COVID-19. The donor label of this sample is uncertain.

The chain recombines TRBV3-1 (or the pseudogene TRBV3-2) with TRBJ2-5; no reliable D call. CDR3 length equals 14 residues. V lost 1 base to trimming and J lost 4 bases, with 10 bases between them. CDR1 and CDR2 (germline): LGHDT, YNNKEL (reference sequence). Here the CDR3 DNA reads TGTGCCAGCAGCCAAGCAAACTTTGTAGAGACCCAGTACTTC. It is translated as CASSQANFVETQYF.

The sample holds one count of this clone. The rearrangement links TRBV9 to TRBJ2-3; 7 nucleotides agree with TRBD1. This CDR3 contains 17 residues. The germline CDR1 and CDR2 sequences are SGDLS and YYNGEE. Trimming at V came to 3 bases and at J to 0 bases, leaving 10 bases not matched to a gene. CDR3: CASSASSGTVSTDTQYF. CDR3 bases: TGTGCCAGCAGCGCAAGCTCCGGGACAGTGAGCACAGATACGCAGTATTTT.

The gene calls are TRBV18 and TRBJ1-2; 7 bases agree with TRBD1. CDR3 length: 13 residues. The ends lost 2 bases at V and 6 bases at J; junction bases unmatched: 3. The germline V gene has CDR1 KGHSH and CDR2 LQKENI. CDR3 loop: CASSPDQGDGYTF. CDR3 nucleotide sequence: TGTGCCAGCTCACCAGATCAGGGGGATGGCTACACCTTC.

This chain connects TRBV6-5 to TRBJ2-1, with TRBD2 matching over 16 bases. After removal of 6 bases from V and 7 bases from J, the junction contained 3 bases not matched to a gene. This CDR3 has 15 amino acids. Germline V gene sequence: CDR1 MNHEY, CDR2 SVGAGI. CDR3 in amino acids: CASSPGLAGGNEQFF. CDR3 coding DNA: TGTGCCAGCAGCCCGGGACTAGCGGGAGGGAATGAGCAGTTCTTC.

This clone was picked up a small number of times. Additional DNA sequences in this sample encode the identical CDR3. This rearrangement joins TRBV4-2 to TRBJ2-5; 10 bases fit TRBD2. The V gene end was trimmed by 4 bases and the J gene end by 2 bases; junction bases not matched to a gene: 10. There are 17 residues in the CDR3. Germline V gene lookup returns CDR1 LGHNA and CDR2 YNFKEQ. CDR3 DNA sequence: TGTGCCAGCAGCCTAAGGGCTAGCGGGGGCCCTCAAGAGACCCAGTACTTC. Its translation is CASSLRASGGPQETQYF.

The chain recombines TRBV12-3 or TRBV12-4 with TRBJ1-2; D gene unclear. The V and J ends lost 4 bases and 2 bases respectively, with 8 bases between them. The length of the CDR3 is 13 residues. The CDR3 here is CASSSRQNYGYTF. The CDR3 bases are TGTGCCAGCAGTTCCCGTCAGAACTATGGCTACACCTTC.

The V and J genes are TRBV10-2 and TRBJ2-7; D not certain. Germline CDR1 is WSHSY and CDR2 is SAAADI. V was shortened by 3 bases and J by 3 bases, with 9 bases between the two germline ends. There are 13 residues in the CDR3. The CDR3 DNA sequence: TGCGCCAGCAGTGAAAATAGTATCTACGAGCAGTACTTC. This encodes CASSENSIYEQYF.

The V call is TRBV20-1, the J call TRBJ1-5; D uncertain. This CDR3 is built from 17 residues. Germline CDR1 DFQATT, CDR2 SNEGSKA (reference sequence). Trimming took 3 bases from V and 2 from J, leaving 20 bases between them. CDR3 region: CSASFPGGIPGNQPQHF. DNA of the CDR3: TGCAGTGCTAGTTTTCCGGGAGGTATACCGGGCAATCAGCCCCAGCATTTT.

This chain links TRBV4-1 with TRBJ2-5; a possible D gene is TRBD2 (5 bases). The CDR3 is 15 amino acids. Germline V lookup: CDR1 MGHRA, CDR2 YSYEKL. Trimming removed 0 bases at V and 0 bases at J, with 8 bases between. The CDR3 DNA reads as TGCGCCAGCAGCCAAGATTCGGGGAACCAAGAGACCCAGTACTTC. Encoded protein: CASSQDSGNQETQYF.

V and J are TRBV10-3 and TRBJ2-7; 7 positions agree with TRBD1. CDR1 ENHRY and CDR2 SYGVKD come from the germline V gene. The CDR3 totals 13 residues. Germline trimming cut 6 bases from V and 0 bases from J; bases unmatched to any gene: 2. CDR3 protein: CAIRDRLSYEQYF. CDR3 DNA sequence: TGTGCCATCAGGGACAGGCTCTCCTACGAGCAGTACTTC.

This sequence joins TRBV7-9 and TRBJ1-1, with D possibly TRBD1 on 5 matching bases. CDR1 SEHNR and CDR2 FQNEAQ come from the germline V gene (reference sequence). The CDR3 is 15 amino acids. The ends were cut back, 10 bases at V and 1 base at J, with 19 bases in the middle. Here the CDR3 DNA reads TGTGCCACTTATGGGGAGGGTACAGGGAACACTGAAGCTTTCTTT. It is translated as CATYGEGTGNTEAFF. The entire variable domain, with the rest obtained from reference TRBV7-9 and TRBJ1-1, is as follows: DTGVSQNPRHKITKRGQNVTFRCDPISEHNRLYWYRQTLGQGPEFLTYFQNEAQLEKSRLLSDRFSAERPKGSFSTLEIQRTEQGDSAMYLCATYGEGTGNTEAFFGQGTRLTVV.

In nucleotides, the CDR3 is TGTGCCAGCAGTTTATTCCCGGGACAGAAAAAACTGTTTTTT. Amino acid sequence: CASSLFPGQKKLFF. The chain is built from TRBV27 and TRBJ1-4; 7 nucleotides line up with TRBD1. After removal of 1 base from V and 9 bases from J, the junction contained 5 bases not matched to a gene. In germline, CDR1 is MNHEY, CDR2 SMNVEV (reference sequence). The CDR3 runs to 14 residues.